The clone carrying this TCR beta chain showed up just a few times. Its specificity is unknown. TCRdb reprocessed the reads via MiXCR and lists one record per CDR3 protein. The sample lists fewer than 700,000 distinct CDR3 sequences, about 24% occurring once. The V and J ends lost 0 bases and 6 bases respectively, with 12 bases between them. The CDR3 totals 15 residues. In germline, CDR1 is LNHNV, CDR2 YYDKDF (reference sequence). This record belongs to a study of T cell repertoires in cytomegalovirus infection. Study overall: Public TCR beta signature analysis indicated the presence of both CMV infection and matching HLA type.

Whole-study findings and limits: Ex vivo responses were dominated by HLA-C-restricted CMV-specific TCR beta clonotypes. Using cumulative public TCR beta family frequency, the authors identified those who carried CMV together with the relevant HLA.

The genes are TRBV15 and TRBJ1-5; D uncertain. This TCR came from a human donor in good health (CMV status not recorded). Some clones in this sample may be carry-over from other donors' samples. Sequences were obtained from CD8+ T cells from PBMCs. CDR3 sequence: CATSRERAVVQPQHF. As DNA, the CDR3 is TGTGCCACCAGCAGAGAACGGGCCGTTGTTCAGCCCCAGCATTTT.